What follows are 15 T cell receptor beta chains derived from one specimen sequenced in a study of blood T cell repertoires in COVID-19. Libraries were prepared by immunoSEQ multiplex PCR; TCRdb keeps only in-frame clonotypes and omits some of them. The sample consists of about 310,000 clones, approximately 90% of them appearing once. Sample: PBMCs or T cells enriched from blood (not recorded which). The receptors were sampled from a woman aged 40 to 55 who had recovered from COVID-19.

The V call is TRBV5-5, the J call TRBJ2-2, with D tentatively TRBD2 (6 bases). The CDR3 runs to 14 residues. Trimming shortened V by 2 bases and J by 6 bases, and 11 bases separated the two germline ends. The germline V gene has CDR1 SGHKS and CDR2 YYEKEE (reference sequence). The CDR3 loop is CASSLGGSPGELFF. The CDR3, as DNA: TGTGCCAGCAGCTTAGGAGGGAGCCCCGGGGAGCTGTTTTTT.

The chain carries TRBV28 and TRBJ2-4; 9 bases are shared with TRBD1. V shed 5 bases and J 7 bases; nucleotides not matched to a gene: 9. CDR1 is MDHEN and CDR2 is SYDVKM in the germline V gene. The CDR3 covers 15 residues. CDR3 region: CASSPHRGLGNIQYF. The CDR3 region has the DNA TGTGCCAGCAGTCCCCACAGGGGGCTCGGGAACATTCAGTACTTC.

The rearrangement links TRBV28 to TRBJ1-2; 9 bases align to TRBD1. CDR3 length equals 15 residues. The V gene end was trimmed by 8 bases and the J gene end by 7 bases; junction bases not matched to a gene: 14. CDR1 is MDHEN and CDR2 is SYDVKM in the germline V gene. CDR3 loop: CASFSRQGEDRGYTF. For the CDR3, the DNA is TGTGCCAGCTTCTCCCGACAGGGGGAGGACCGTGGCTACACCTTC.

J is TRBJ1-2 and V is TRBV18, with 7 nucleotides matching TRBD1. From germline, CDR1 is KGHSH and CDR2 LQKENI. This CDR3 comprises 15 residues. J lost 4 bases, V lost 2 bases, and 7 bases had no gene match. This CDR3 reads CASSPTEDRFYGYTF. The CDR3 bases are TGTGCCAGCTCACCAACTGAGGACAGGTTCTATGGCTACACCTTC.

The V call is TRBV18, the J call TRBJ2-7; 12 positions agree with TRBD2. V dropped 3 bases and J dropped 4; count of bases not matched to a gene: 7. This CDR3 spans 16 amino acids. Germline V gene lookup returns CDR1 KGHSH and CDR2 LQKENI. CDR3 nucleotide sequence: TGTGCCAGCTCACCGGGGCTAGCGGGGGGGCAGTACGAGCAGTACTTC. Encoded protein: CASSPGLAGGQYEQYF. The full variable domain, rest sourced from reference TRBV18 and TRBJ2-7, is NAGVMQNPRHLVRRRGQEARLRCSPMKGHSHVYWYRQLPEEGLKFMVYLQKENIIDESGMPKERFSAEFPKEGPSILRIQQVVRGDSAAYFCASSPGLAGGQYEQYFGPGTRLTVT.

The J gene is TRBJ2-1, the V gene TRBV24-1, with D perhaps TRBD1 (6 bases). Germline V gene data show CDR1 as KGHDR and CDR2 as SFDVKD. Trimming cost V 6 bases and J 1 base, with 15 bases left between them. This CDR3 contains 16 residues. CDR3 region: CATSLTGQDSYNEQFF. Here the CDR3 DNA reads TGTGCCACCAGTCTCACAGGGCAGGATTCCTACAATGAGCAGTTCTTC.

V is TRBV28 and J is TRBJ1-1; 7 nucleotides match TRBD1. Germline V gene lookup returns CDR1 MDHEN and CDR2 SYDVKM. The trim removed 5 bases at V and 7 bases at J, leaving 13 bases unmatched. This CDR3 is 15 amino acids long. In nucleotides, the CDR3 is TGTGCCAGCAGTCTAGGGGGCAGCGAAAACCATGAAGCTTTCTTT. Translation: CASSLGGSENHEAFF.

The gene calls are TRBV7-6 and TRBJ2-3, with TRBD2 matching over 14 bases. The length of the CDR3 is 19 residues. The germline V gene encodes CDR1 SGHVS and CDR2 FNYEAQ. V lost 1 base and J lost 3; bases outside the gene matches: 9. The CDR3 loop is CASSLEPGTSGSRTDTQYF. The DNA for the CDR3 is TGTGCCAGCAGCTTAGAACCGGGGACTAGCGGGAGTAGGACAGATACGCAGTATTTT. The full variable domain, in which reference TRBV7-6 and TRBJ2-3 provide the parts outside the CDR3, is GAGVSQSPRYKVTKRGQDVALRCDPISGHVSLYWYRQALGQGPEFLTYFNYEAQQDKSGLPNDRFSAERPEGSISTLTIQRTEQRDSAMYRCASSLEPGTSGSRTDTQYFGPGTRLTVL.

The chain couples TRBV15 to TRBJ1-2, with 8 bases fitting TRBD1. Germline V CDR1 and CDR2: LNHNV, YYDKDF (reference sequence). This CDR3 is built from 17 residues. The J segment lost 3 bases and the V segment lost 0 bases, leaving 9 bases of the junction unmatched. The CDR3 bases are TGTGCCACCAGCAGAGATAGGTCGGGACAGGCGTACTATGGCTACACCTTC. It codes for CATSRDRSGQAYYGYTF.

As for this clone: Other DNA sequences in the same sample also yield this CDR3. V is TRBV28 and J is TRBJ1-1; D ambiguous. Germline V gene lookup returns CDR1 MDHEN and CDR2 SYDVKM. V was shortened by 3 bases and J by 2 bases, with 4 bases between the two germline ends. The CDR3 totals 12 residues. The CDR3 reads CASSLANTEAFF. The CDR3 coding sequence is TGTGCCAGCAGTTTGGCTAACACTGAAGCTTTCTTT.

About this clone: The sample holds other DNA sequences that translate to the same CDR3. This chain links TRBV18 with TRBJ1-5; D call uncertain. Germline CDR1 and CDR2: KGHSH and LQKENI. The CDR3 is 13 residues long. V dropped 3 bases and J dropped 3 bases, with 6 bases sitting between them. The CDR3 sequence is CASSPGDNQPQHF. The CDR3 DNA reads TGTGCCAGCTCACCCGGAGACAATCAGCCCCAGCATTTT. Combining the CDR3 with reference TRBV18 and TRBJ1-5 gives the whole variable domain NAGVMQNPRHLVRRRGQEARLRCSPMKGHSHVYWYRQLPEEGLKFMVYLQKENIIDESGMPKERFSAEFPKEGPSILRIQQVVRGDSAAYFCASSPGDNQPQHFGDGTRLSIL.

This chain joins TRBV3-1 (or the pseudogene TRBV3-2) and TRBJ1-2; D remains ambiguous. Trimming removed 3 bases at V and 0 bases at J, with 8 bases between. Per germline, CDR1 LGHDT and CDR2 YNNKEL (reference sequence). CDR3 length equals 14 residues. This CDR3 reads CASSHQVANYGYTF. CDR3 bases: TGTGCCAGCAGCCACCAGGTAGCTAACTATGGCTACACCTTC.

The CDR3, as DNA: TGCGCCAGCAGCCAAGATCGGAACAGGGGGCTCTACGAGCAGTACTTC. This encodes CASSQDRNRGLYEQYF. The V and J genes are TRBV4-3 and TRBJ2-7; 9 nucleotides line up with TRBD1. V lost 0 bases, J lost 3 bases, and 6 bases stayed unmatched. The CDR3 spans 16 residues. Germline loops: CDR1 LGHNA, CDR2 YSLEER.

The chain carries TRBV6-1 and TRBJ2-7; D remains ambiguous. V gave up 0 bases and J gave up 3 bases, with 15 bases separating them. The CDR3 has 16 residues. The V gene's germline CDR1 is MNHNS and CDR2 SASEGT. CDR3 nucleotides: TGTGCCAGCAGTGAAGCGGTTCAGGTAACCTTCTACGAGCAGTACTTC. Protein: CASSEAVQVTFYEQYF.

V gene TRBV3-1 (or the pseudogene TRBV3-2) combines with J gene TRBJ2-1; 8 bases line up with TRBD2. This CDR3 is 17 amino acids long. J was trimmed by 2 bases and V by 1 base; bases with no gene match: 7. In germline, CDR1 is LGHDT, CDR2 YNNKEL (reference sequence). CDR3: CASSQAAGGAPYNEQFF. The CDR3 DNA sequence: TGTGCCAGCAGCCAAGCAGCCGGGGGGGCCCCCTACAATGAGCAGTTCTTC.